These T cell receptor beta chains were read from a single sample in a study of synovial regulatory T cells in juvenile arthritis. This table comes from immunoSEQ multiplex PCR, and its TCRdb copy is limited to in-frame clones, with some not included. Its table lists about 9,100 clones. Sequenced material: Treg cells from blood. The receptors here all came from a donor aged 2-29 years with juvenile idiopathic arthritis. Both conserved end residues are part of each CDR3.

v_gene,j_gene,CDR3aa
TRBV4-1,TRBJ2-2,CASSQRDSDVTGELFF
TRBV5-6,TRBJ2-3,CASSLEGGRTDTQYF
TRBV19,TRBJ1-1,CASRNGVYTEAFF
TRBV4-3,TRBJ1-2,CASSHVGYGYTF
TRBV11-2,TRBJ2-2,CASSPRNPSTGELFF
TRBV6-6,TRBJ2-7,CASSYVGGLTYEQYF
TRBV5-1,TRBJ2-1,CASSPRGVSSYNEQFF
TRBV4-3,TRBJ2-4,CASSQDECRGYF
TRBV30,TRBJ1-2,CAWDEALGYTF
TRBV6-5,TRBJ1-5,CASSFMEGGDQPQHF
TRBV7-2,TRBJ2-6,CASSSSLGGANVLTF